What follows are 17 T cell receptor beta chains derived from one specimen sequenced in a study of OX40 agonist ivuxolimab in advanced cancers. Profiled with immunoSEQ multiplex PCR; TCRdb holds only in-frame clones, not every one. This table has about 69,000 clones, 80% to 90% appearing once. This material consisted of CD4+ or CD8+ T cells sorted from blood, taken in a trial of the OX40 agonist ivuxolimab. The receptors were gathered from an adult with an advanced solid tumor such as melanoma, head and neck, liver or kidney cancer.

V gene TRBV5-1 combines with J gene TRBJ2-7, with 7 bases aligning to TRBD1. Germline V gene lookup returns CDR1 SGHRS and CDR2 YFSETQ. The CDR3 has 13 amino acids. The junction had 3 bases not matched to a gene; V was cut back by 4 bases and J by 2 bases. CDR3 DNA sequence: TGCGCCAGCAGCGTTGACAGGGCCTACGAGCAGTACTTC. Its translation: CASSVDRAYEQYF.

This chain joins TRBV5-1 and TRBJ1-1; TRBD1 matches at 7 bases. Germline V gene lookup returns CDR1 SGHRS and CDR2 YFSETQ. V trimming: 2 bases; J trimming: 0 bases; junction bases outside the gene matches: 1. The CDR3 is 14 residues long. In DNA, the CDR3 is TGCGCCAGCAGCTTACAGGGGATGAACACTGAAGCTTTCTTT. Translating it yields CASSLQGMNTEAFF. Full variable domain (rest looked up from reference TRBV5-1 and TRBJ1-1): KAGVTQTPRYLIKTRGQQVTLSCSPISGHRSVSWYQQTPGQGLQFLFEYFSETQRNKGNFPGRFSGRQFSNSRSEMNVSTLELGDSALYLCASSLQGMNTEAFFGQGTRLTVV.

This rearrangement joins TRBV14 to TRBJ2-3, with D possibly being TRBD1 or TRBD2 (5 bases each). The CDR3 is made up of 13 amino acids. Trimming stripped 0 bases from V and 14 bases from J, with 15 bases between. The germline gives CDR1 SGHDN, CDR2 FVKESK. DNA of the CDR3: TGTGCCAGCAGCCAAGAATGGACGGGACCTTGGTATTTT. Its translation is CASSQEWTGPWYF.

The chain combines TRBV5-1 with TRBJ2-3, with TRBD2 matching over 10 bases. Germline CDR1 SGHRS, CDR2 YFSETQ. After removal of 4 bases from V and 5 bases from J, the junction contained 10 bases not matched to a gene. The CDR3 covers 16 residues. Here the CDR3 DNA reads TGCGCCAGCAGCAAGCTAGCGGGAGCTCGAGGAGATACGCAGTATTTT. This sequence encodes CASSKLAGARGDTQYF.

The chain has TRBV6-6 and TRBJ2-7; D remains unclear. Per germline, CDR1 MNHNY and CDR2 SVGAGI (reference sequence). With 6 bases removed from V and 6 bases from J, the gap between germline ends came to 9 bases. This CDR3 is 11 amino acids long. CDR3 region: CASSHGLEQYF. The CDR3 nucleotides are TGTGCCAGCAGCCACGGGCTCGAGCAGTACTTC.

V usage is TRBV6-5 and J usage is TRBJ1-3, with D possibly TRBD1 on 6 matching bases. This CDR3 is built from 14 residues. The V gene's germline CDR1 is MNHEY and CDR2 SVGAGI. The V and J ends lost 2 bases and 1 base respectively, with 6 bases between them. CDR3 amino acids: CASSYTGSGNTIYF. The CDR3 DNA is TGTGCCAGCAGTTACACAGGGTCTGGAAACACCATATATTTT.

This sequence joins TRBV10-3 and TRBJ1-5; D unclear. The CDR3 covers 13 residues. With 0 bases removed from V and 0 bases from J, the gap between germline ends came to 0 bases. CDR1 ENHRY and CDR2 SYGVKD come from the germline V gene. Here the CDR3 DNA reads TGTGCCATCAGTGAGTCTAGCAATCAGCCCCAGCATTTT. Protein: CAISESSNQPQHF.

On this clone itself: The conserved final phenylalanine or tryptophan is absent from the CDR3, which likely points to a read error. V is TRBV5-1 and J is TRBJ1-1; D uncertain. Germline V gene lookup returns CDR1 SGHRS and CDR2 YFSETQ. The CDR3 loop spans 13 amino acids. Trimming pared 0 bases from V and 1 base from J, leaving 4 bases between. The CDR3 DNA sequence: TGCGCCAGCAGCTTGGGGTGGAACACTGAAGCTTTCTCT. It is translated as CASSLGWNTEAFS.

This chain joins TRBV6-5 and TRBJ2-2; 9 bases are shared with TRBD1. V dropped 4 bases and J dropped 4; count of bases not matched to a gene: 4. The CDR3 length is 15 residues. Germline CDR1 MNHEY, CDR2 SVGAGI. CDR3 nucleotide sequence: TGTGCCAGCAGTTGGCGACAGGGGGGCACCGGGGAGCTGTTTTTT. It codes for CASSWRQGGTGELFF.

The chain employs TRBV29-1 and TRBJ1-1, with no clear D. The CDR3 consists of 11 residues. Germline V CDR1 and CDR2: SQVTM, ANQGSEA. Trimming took off 3 bases at V and 8 bases at J, with 10 bases between the two ends. The CDR3 reads CSVDEDREAFF. The CDR3 DNA sequence: TGCAGCGTTGACGAGGATAGAGAAGCTTTCTTT. Based on the CDR3 plus reference TRBV29-1 and TRBJ1-1, the full variable domain is SAVISQKPSRDICQRGTSLTIQCQVDSQVTMMFWYRQQPGQSLTLIATANQGSEATYESGFVIDKFPISRPNLTFSTLTVSNMSPEDSSIYLCSVDEDREAFFGQGTRLTVV.

This chain connects TRBV7-9 to TRBJ2-3; D possibly corresponds to TRBD1 (6 bases). V lost 5 bases and J lost 14, with 14 bases in between. The length of the CDR3 is 11 residues. The V gene's germline CDR1 is SEHNR and CDR2 FQNEAQ (reference sequence). The CDR3 loop is CASSLRDNLYF. Here the CDR3 DNA reads TGTGCCAGCAGCCTCCGGGACAATTTGTATTTT.

The chain joins TRBV14 to TRBJ2-1, with 9 bases fitting TRBD1. Germline V lookup: CDR1 SGHDN, CDR2 FVKESK. The V segment lost 1 base and the J segment 9 bases; nucleotides outside the gene matches: 7. The length of the CDR3 is 15 residues. CDR3 protein: CASSQVGTGRAEQFF. The CDR3 DNA sequence: TGTGCCAGCAGCCAAGTTGGGACAGGGCGTGCTGAGCAGTTCTTC.

This clone was counted between two and nine times. This chain connects TRBV28 to TRBJ2-2; D unclear. The V gene's germline CDR1 is MDHEN and CDR2 SYDVKM. The CDR3 loop spans 13 amino acids. V shed 7 bases and J shed 1 base, with 7 bases lying between them. CDR3 sequence reads: CASKALNTGELFF. CDR3 nucleotide sequence: TGTGCCAGCAAAGCGTTGAACACCGGGGAGCTGTTTTTT.

The J gene is TRBJ1-1, the V gene TRBV7-9; the D is unclear. The CDR3 sequence is 15 residues long. The V end lost 5 bases, the J end lost 0 bases, and 13 bases lay between the germline ends. Germline V lookup: CDR1 SEHNR, CDR2 FQNEAQ (reference sequence). The CDR3 DNA sequence: TGTGCCAGCAGCCCCGGGCCGACATTGAACACTGAAGCTTTCTTT. It is translated as CASSPGPTLNTEAFF.

This chain connects TRBV28 to TRBJ2-2; D ambiguous. Trimming took 9 bases from V and 6 from J, leaving 11 bases between them. This CDR3 has 12 residues. Germline assignment: CDR1 MDHEN and CDR2 SYDVKM. This chain's CDR3 is CASGLGAGELFF. The CDR3, as DNA: TGTGCCAGTGGGTTAGGTGCCGGGGAGCTGTTTTTT.

V and J are TRBV12-5 and TRBJ1-4, with D uncertain. Germline loops: CDR1 LGHNT, CDR2 FRNRAP. The V end lost 1 base, the J end lost 7 bases, and 10 bases lay between the germline ends. The CDR3 contains 14 residues. The CDR3 here is CASGLGRQSEKLFF. The DNA of the CDR3 is TGTGCTAGTGGTTTGGGACGCCAGAGTGAAAAACTGTTTTTT.

For this clone: The junction departs from the called germline gene at one end, perhaps through a read error. The rearrangement links TRBV6-5 to TRBJ1-5, with D tentatively TRBD1 (6 bases). CDR3 length: 14 amino acids. Germline loops: CDR1 MNHEY, CDR2 SVGAGI. CDR3 sequence (DNA): TGTGCCACCAGTGATGGGGGGGCAAGCCAGCCCCAGCATTTT. As protein: CATSDGGASQPQHF.